This T cell receptor (beta chain) was captured by sequencing in a study of OX40 agonist ivuxolimab in advanced cancers. Germline V CDR1 and CDR2: SGHRS, YFSETQ. The CDR3 extends over 15 amino acids. The ends were cut back, 4 bases at V and 1 base at J, with 13 bases in the middle. Sequencing used immunoSEQ multiplex PCR; TCRdb keeps in-frame clones, though not all of them. The data show nearly 80,000 clones, approximately 80% seen once. This clone was counted only a few times. V is TRBV5-1 and J is TRBJ2-3; D may be TRBD1 (5 bases). The sequencing here drew on CD4+ or CD8+ T cells sorted from blood, taken in a trial of the OX40 agonist ivuxolimab. The sequence was obtained from an adult with an advanced solid tumor such as melanoma, head and neck, liver or kidney cancer. This CDR3 reads CASSPTSQGTDTQYF. CDR3 coding DNA: TGCGCCAGCAGCCCAACATCACAGGGCACAGATACGCAGTATTTT. The complete variable domain, with remaining parts taken from reference TRBV5-1 and TRBJ2-3, reads KAGVTQTPRYLIKTRGQQVTLSCSPISGHRSVSWYQQTPGQGLQFLFEYFSETQRNKGNFPGRFSGRQFSNSRSEMNVSTLELGDSALYLCASSPTSQGTDTQYFGPGTRLTVL.